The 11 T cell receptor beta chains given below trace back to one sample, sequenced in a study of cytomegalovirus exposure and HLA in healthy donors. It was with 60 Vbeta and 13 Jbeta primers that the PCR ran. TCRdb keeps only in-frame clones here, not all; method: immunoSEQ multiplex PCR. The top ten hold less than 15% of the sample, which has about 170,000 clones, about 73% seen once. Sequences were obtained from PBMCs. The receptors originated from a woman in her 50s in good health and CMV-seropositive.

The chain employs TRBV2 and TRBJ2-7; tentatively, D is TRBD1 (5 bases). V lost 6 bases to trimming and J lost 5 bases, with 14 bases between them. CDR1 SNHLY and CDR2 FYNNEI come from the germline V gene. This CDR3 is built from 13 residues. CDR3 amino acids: CASSAWGRNEQYF. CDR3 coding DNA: TGTGCCAGCAGCGCTTGGGGCAGAAACGAGCAGTACTTC.

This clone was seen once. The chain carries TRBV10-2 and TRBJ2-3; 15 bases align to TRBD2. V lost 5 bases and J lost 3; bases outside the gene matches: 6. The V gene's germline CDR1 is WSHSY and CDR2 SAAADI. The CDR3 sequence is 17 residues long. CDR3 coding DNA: TGCGCCAGCAGTCGGACTAGCGGGGGGGCCATTACAGATACGCAGTATTTT. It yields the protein CASSRTSGGAITDTQYF.

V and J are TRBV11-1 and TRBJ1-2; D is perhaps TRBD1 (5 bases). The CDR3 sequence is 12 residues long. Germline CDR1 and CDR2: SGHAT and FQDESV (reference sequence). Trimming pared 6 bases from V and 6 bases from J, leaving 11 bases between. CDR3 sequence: CASRIQTDGYTF. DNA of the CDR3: TGTGCCAGCAGGATTCAGACAGATGGCTACACCTTC.

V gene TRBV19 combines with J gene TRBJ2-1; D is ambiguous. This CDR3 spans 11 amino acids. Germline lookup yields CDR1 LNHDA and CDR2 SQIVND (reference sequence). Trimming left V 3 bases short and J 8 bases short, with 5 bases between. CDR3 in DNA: TGTGCCAGTAGTATTTTCGATGAGCAGTTCTTC. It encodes CASSIFDEQFF.

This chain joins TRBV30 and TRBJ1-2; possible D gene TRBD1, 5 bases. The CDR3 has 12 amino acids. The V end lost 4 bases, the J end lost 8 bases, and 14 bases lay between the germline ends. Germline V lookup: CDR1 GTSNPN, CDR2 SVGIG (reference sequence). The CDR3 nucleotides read TGTGCCTGGAACGTGGGGGGAAGCGGCTACACCTTC. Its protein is CAWNVGGSGYTF.

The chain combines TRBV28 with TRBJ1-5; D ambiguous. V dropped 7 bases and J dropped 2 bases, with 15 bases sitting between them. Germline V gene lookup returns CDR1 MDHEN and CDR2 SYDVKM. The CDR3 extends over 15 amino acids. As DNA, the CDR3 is TGTGCCAGCACCCCGTGGGCAGAACGCAATCAGCCCCAGCATTTT. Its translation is CASTPWAERNQPQHF.

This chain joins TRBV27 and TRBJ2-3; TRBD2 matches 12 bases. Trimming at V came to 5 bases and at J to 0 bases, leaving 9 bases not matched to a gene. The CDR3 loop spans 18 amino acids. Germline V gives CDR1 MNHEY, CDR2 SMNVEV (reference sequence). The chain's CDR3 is CASSLLAGGLISTDTQYF. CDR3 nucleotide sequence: TGTGCCAGCAGTCTACTAGCGGGGGGACTTATCAGCACAGATACGCAGTATTTT.

CDR3 residues: CASSLGGSTEAFF. CDR3 in DNA: TGTGCCAGCAGCTTGGGAGGGAGCACTGAAGCTTTCTTT. This chain joins TRBV7-8 and TRBJ1-1; D not resolved. V was cut by 3 bases and J by 4 bases, with 9 bases left in between. Per the germline V gene, CDR1 is SGHVS and CDR2 is FQNEAQ. The CDR3 sequence is 13 residues long.

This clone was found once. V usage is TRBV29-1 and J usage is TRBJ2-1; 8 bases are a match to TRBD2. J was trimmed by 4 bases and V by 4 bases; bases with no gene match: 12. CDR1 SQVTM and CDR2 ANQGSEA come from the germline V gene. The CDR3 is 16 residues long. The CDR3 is CSVGHTSGVLYNEQFF. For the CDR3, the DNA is TGCAGCGTTGGACATACTAGCGGCGTTCTTTACAATGAGCAGTTCTTC.

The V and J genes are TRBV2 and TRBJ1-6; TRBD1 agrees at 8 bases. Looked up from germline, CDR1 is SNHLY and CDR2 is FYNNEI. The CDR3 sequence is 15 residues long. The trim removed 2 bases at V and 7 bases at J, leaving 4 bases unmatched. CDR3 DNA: TGTGCCAGCAGTGAAATCACAGGGGGGAATTCACCCCTCCACTTT. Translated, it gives CASSEITGGNSPLHF.

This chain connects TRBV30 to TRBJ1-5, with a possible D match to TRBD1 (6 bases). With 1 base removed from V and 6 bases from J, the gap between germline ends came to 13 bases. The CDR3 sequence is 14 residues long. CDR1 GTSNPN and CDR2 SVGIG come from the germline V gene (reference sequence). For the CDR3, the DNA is TGTGCCTGGAGTGACGGCAGGGGAAGTCAGCCCCAGCATTTT. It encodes CAWSDGRGSQPQHF.